Listed below are T cell receptor beta chains from one sample, sequenced in a study of blood T cell repertoires in COVID-19. Measured with immunoSEQ multiplex PCR; TCRdb has only the in-frame clones, and not every one. The sample has a few hundred thousand clones, 80% to 90% seen once; the top ten hold 2.2%. The sequenced sample consisted of peripheral blood. These receptors originate from a man aged 25 to 40 who had recovered from COVID-19. The CDR3 runs from the conserved cysteine through the conserved F or W. Fields, in order: D gene, clone size, V gene, J gene, CDR3 protein, CDR3 DNA. The D gene is left open where the match is weak. Clone size is given for some rows only: seen once, a few or many times, or a class if the clone is expanded.

-	-	TRBV7-9	TRBJ1-2	CASSEGVNYGYTF	TGTGCCAGCAGCGAGGGAGTTAACTATGGCTACACCTTC
TRBD1	once	TRBV4-3	TRBJ1-1	CASSQETGGPTEAFF	TGCGCCAGCAGCCAAGAAACAGGGGGACCCACTGAAGCTTTCTTT
TRBD1	few	TRBV5-5	TRBJ2-2	CASSSGQGWTGELFF	TGTGCCAGCAGCTCAGGACAGGGATGGACCGGGGAGCTGTTTTTT
TRBD2	-	TRBV9	TRBJ2-1	CASSVDGRLANEQFF	TGTGCCAGCAGCGTAGACGGGAGGTTGGCCAATGAGCAGTTCTTC
TRBD1	-	TRBV12-5	TRBJ1-2	CASGYTGGEIYGYTF	TGTGCTAGTGGTTATACAGGGGGGGAAATCTATGGCTACACCTTC
TRBD2	once	TRBV24-1	TRBJ2-3	CATSDLGLADTQYF	TGTGCCACCAGTGATTTGGGACTAGCGGATACGCAGTATTTT
-	-	TRBV12-3/TRBV12-4	TRBJ1-2	CASRGGGAGGYTF	TGTGCCAGCAGGGGCGGGGGGGCCGGCGGCTACACCTTC
TRBD1	-	TRBV19	TRBJ2-5	CASSTTGTGVGTQYF	TGTGCCAGTAGTACTACCGGGACAGGGGTCGGGACCCAGTACTTC
TRBD1	-	TRBV7-2	TRBJ1-5	CASTAGQVPSSNQPQHF	TGTGCCAGCACCGCCGGACAGGTTCCATCTAGCAATCAGCCCCAGCATTTT
-	-	TRBV4-2	TRBJ2-7	CASSPQGGGNYEQYF	TGTGCCAGCAGCCCCCAAGGGGGGGGGAACTACGAGCAGTACTTC
TRBD1	-	TRBV9	TRBJ1-1	CASSMGAGGGEAFF	TGTGCCAGCAGCATGGGGGCAGGGGGCGGAGAAGCTTTCTTT
-	-	TRBV6-5	TRBJ2-3	CASSRGTSTDTQYF	TGTGCCAGCAGTCGCGGGACTAGCACAGATACGCAGTATTTT
-	-	TRBV6-6	TRBJ2-3	CASSQTSSTDTQYF	TGTGCCAGCAGCCAGACATCTAGCACAGATACGCAGTATTTT
-	-	TRBV10-1	TRBJ2-5	CASSEGGGKETQYF	TGCGCCAGCAGTGAGGGAGGCGGAAAAGAGACCCAGTACTTC
-	-	TRBV12-5	TRBJ1-5	CASGQHQPQHF	TGTGCTAGTGGACAACATCAGCCCCAGCATTTT
-	-	TRBV7-2	TRBJ2-2	CASSPYGELFF	TGTGCCAGCAGTCCCTACGGGGAGCTGTTTTTT
TRBD2	-	TRBV7-2	TRBJ2-1	CASSFASGGAPPYNEQFF	TGTGCCAGCAGCTTCGCAAGCGGGGGGGCCCCCCCCTACAATGAGCAGTTCTTC
TRBD1	-	TRBV7-9	TRBJ1-6	CASSPGTGVDSPLHF	TGTGCCAGCAGCCCCGGGACAGGGGTCGATTCACCCCTCCACTTT
-	-	TRBV7-2	TRBJ2-1	CASSLVVSLNEQFF	TGTGCCAGCAGCTTAGTAGTATCCCTAAATGAGCAGTTCTTC
TRBD1	-	TRBV3-1/TRBV3-2	TRBJ2-7	CASSQEGQKRGEQYF	TGTGCCAGCAGCCAAGAGGGACAGAAACGAGGGGAGCAGTACTTC
-	-	TRBV10-2	TRBJ1-1	CACTEGVGNTEAFF	TGCGCCTGTACTGAGGGAGTTGGGAACACTGAAGCTTTCTTT
-	-	TRBV19	TRBJ1-1	CASSDLGGTEAFF	TGTGCCAGTAGCGATTTGGGAGGCACTGAAGCTTTCTTT
TRBD2	many	TRBV10-1	TRBJ2-5	CASSGSGGQETQYF	TGCGCCAGCAGTGGTAGCGGGGGTCAAGAGACCCAGTACTTC
TRBD2	once	TRBV20-1	TRBJ2-7	CSASQGAGGSYEQYF	TGCAGTGCTAGTCAAGGAGCGGGGGGGAGCTACGAGCAGTACTTC
-	-	TRBV2	TRBJ2-2	CASSERGTGELFF	TGTGCCAGCAGTGAAAGGGGAACCGGGGAGCTGTTTTTT
-	-	TRBV6-5	TRBJ2-3	CASSYSGLGTQYF	TGTGCCAGCAGTTACTCAGGCCTAGGTACGCAGTATTTT
-	few	TRBV9	TRBJ1-3	CASSAQESRNTIYF	TGTGCCAGCAGCGCACAGGAGTCTCGGAACACCATATATTTT
TRBD1	once	TRBV7-9	TRBJ1-6	CASSQRTGRNSPLHF	TGTGCCAGCAGCCAACGGACAGGGAGGAATTCACCCCTCCACTTT
-	few	TRBV6-6	TRBJ1-3	CASSYETGNTIYF	TGTGCCAGCAGTTACGAGACTGGAAACACCATATATTTT
TRBD1	-	TRBV5-1	TRBJ1-1	CASSKTGGPNTEAFF	TGCGCCAGCAGCAAAACAGGGGGCCCGAACACTGAAGCTTTCTTT
-	once	TRBV27	TRBJ1-3	CASSLDSFSGNTIYF	TGTGCCAGCAGCCTGGACAGTTTCTCTGGAAACACCATATATTTT
TRBD1	few	TRBV30	TRBJ1-1	CAWKRQGVLGTEAFF	TGTGCCTGGAAGAGGCAGGGGGTATTGGGGACTGAAGCTTTCTTT
-	-	TRBV7-2	TRBJ1-5	CASRGGDSNQPQHF	TGTGCCAGCCGGGGGGGAGACAGCAATCAGCCCCAGCATTTT
-	-	TRBV7-2	TRBJ1-6	CASSLFGPLHF	TGTGCCAGCAGCTTATTCGGGCCCCTCCACTTT
-	once	TRBV19	TRBJ1-2	CASTPRTGFGGYTF	TGTGCCAGTACCCCACGGACGGGGTTCGGTGGCTACACCTTC
-	-	TRBV4-2	TRBJ1-2	CASSPLQAPNYGYTF	TGTGCCAGCAGCCCTCTACAGGCCCCGAACTATGGCTACACCTTC
TRBD1	few	TRBV7-2	TRBJ2-7	CASRPDPRDRVYEQYF	TGTGCCAGCAGGCCAGACCCGAGGGACAGGGTATACGAGCAGTACTTC
TRBD2	-	TRBV6-6	TRBJ2-5	CASSYPSGGAETQYF	TGTGCCAGCAGTTACCCTAGCGGGGGGGCAGAGACCCAGTACTTC
TRBD1	-	TRBV7-2	TRBJ1-2	CASSLEDRRGYGYTF	TGTGCCAGCAGCTTAGAGGACAGGCGGGGCTATGGCTACACCTTC
-	once	TRBV3-1/TRBV3-2	TRBJ1-1	CASSQGPDYTEAFF	TGTGCCAGCAGCCAAGGCCCAGACTACACTGAAGCTTTCTTT
TRBD2	-	TRBV11-2	TRBJ2-1	CASSQAGARYNEQFF	TGTGCCAGCAGCCAAGCGGGGGCGAGGTACAATGAGCAGTTCTTC
-	-	TRBV28	TRBJ2-2	CASRADLPGELFF	TGTGCCAGCAGAGCCGATCTTCCCGGGGAGCTGTTTTTT
TRBD2	-	TRBV4-2	TRBJ2-1	CASSQDQTSGVSSYNEQFF	TGTGCCAGCAGCCAAGATCAAACTAGCGGGGTTAGCTCCTACAATGAGCAGTTCTTC
-	-	TRBV3-1/TRBV3-2	TRBJ2-3	CASSQGMVRPRDTDTQYF	TGTGCCAGCAGCCAAGGTATGGTCCGACCCAGGGACACAGATACGCAGTATTTT
-	-	TRBV5-1	TRBJ1-1	CASRDSPSGTEAFF	TGCGCCAGCAGGGACAGTCCTTCGGGCACTGAAGCTTTCTTT
TRBD1	-	TRBV19	TRBJ1-5	CASGGTGGSQPQHF	TGTGCCAGTGGCGGGACAGGGGGCTCTCAGCCCCAGCATTTT
-	few	TRBV7-2	TRBJ1-2	CASSVGLDYGYTF	TGTGCCAGCAGCGTGGGACTCGACTATGGCTACACCTTC